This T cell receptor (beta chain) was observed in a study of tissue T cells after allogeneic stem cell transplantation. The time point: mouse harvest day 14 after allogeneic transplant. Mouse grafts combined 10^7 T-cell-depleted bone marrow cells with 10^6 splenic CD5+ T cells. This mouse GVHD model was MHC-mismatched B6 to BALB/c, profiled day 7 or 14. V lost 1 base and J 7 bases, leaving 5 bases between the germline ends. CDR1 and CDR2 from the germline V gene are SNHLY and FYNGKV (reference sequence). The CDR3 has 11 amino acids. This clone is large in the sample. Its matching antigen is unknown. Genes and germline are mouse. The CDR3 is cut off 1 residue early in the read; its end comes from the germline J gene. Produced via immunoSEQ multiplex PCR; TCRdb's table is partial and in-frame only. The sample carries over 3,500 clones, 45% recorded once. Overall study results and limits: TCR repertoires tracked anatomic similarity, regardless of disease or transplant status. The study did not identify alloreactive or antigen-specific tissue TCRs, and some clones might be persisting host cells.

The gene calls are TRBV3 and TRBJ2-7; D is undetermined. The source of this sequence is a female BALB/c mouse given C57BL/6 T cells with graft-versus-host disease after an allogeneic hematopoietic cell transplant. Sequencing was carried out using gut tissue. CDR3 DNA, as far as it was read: TGTGCCAGCAGCTTAGGCTGGGAACAGTAC. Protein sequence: CASSLGWEQY. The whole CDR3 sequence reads CASSLGWEQYF.